Presented here are 8 T cell receptor beta chains from one specimen sequenced in a study of CD8+CD57+ T cells in acquired aplastic anemia. Profiling of TCR beta VDJ combinations and CDR3 sequences used genomic DNA as template. Each CDR3 protein is one row after TCRdb ran MiXCR on the reads. This table has around 180,000 distinct CDR3 sequences, 64% appearing once. Input material: sorted CD4+, CD8+, or CD8+CD57+ T cells (not recorded which) from PBMCs. All receptors derive from a human donor with severe aplastic anemia or a healthy control (not recorded which).

This clonotype was seen at least ten times. The V gene is TRBV27, the J gene TRBJ1-6, with D unresolved. V lost 6 bases to trimming and J lost 7 bases, with 10 bases between them. The germline V gene has CDR1 MNHEY and CDR2 SMNVEV (reference sequence). This CDR3 region has 13 residues. CDR3: CASSPGNNSPLHF. CDR3 nucleotides: TGTGCCAGCAGCCCGGGGAACAATTCACCCCTCCACTTT.

The gene calls are TRBV19 and TRBJ2-1, with TRBD2 matching over 9 bases. The CDR3 is 18 residues long. The V gene end was trimmed by 5 bases and the J gene end by 7 bases; junction bases not matched to a gene: 18. Germline V gives CDR1 LNHDA, CDR2 SQIVND (reference sequence). The CDR3 DNA reads as TGTGCCAGTAGTTTCTCCCCCTTAGCGGGAGATCTTCGGAATGAGCAGTTCTTC. Translated: CASSFSPLAGDLRNEQFF.

Regarding this clonotype: At one boundary the junction diverges from the germline segment, which might be a read error. This chain joins TRBV10-3 and TRBJ1-6, with TRBD1 matching over 8 bases. CDR1 and CDR2 (germline): ENHRY, SYGVKD. The length of the CDR3 is 17 residues. This chain's CDR3 is CASSFLQGALQNSPLHF. CDR3 bases: TGTGCCAGCAGTTTCCTCCAGGGGGCGCTTCAGAATTCACCCCTCCACTTT.

This chain uses TRBV2 with TRBJ2-5, with D hard to call. V shed 5 bases and J shed 4 bases, with 11 bases lying between them. The CDR3 contains 13 residues. Germline values: CDR1 SNHLY, CDR2 FYNNEI. CDR3 nucleotide sequence: TGTGCCAGCAGTACACGGGCTACAGAGACCCAGTACTTC. Translation: CASSTRATETQYF.

This rearrangement joins TRBV14 to TRBJ1-1; D ambiguous. The CDR3 has 19 amino acids. Germline V gene data show CDR1 as SGHDN and CDR2 as FVKESK. Trimming removed 0 bases at V and 5 bases at J, with 25 bases between. DNA for the CDR3: TGTGCCAGCAGCCAAGATCCAGTTTTTATGGACGCGACCTGGACTGAAGCTTTCTTT. Translation: CASSQDPVFMDATWTEAFF. The whole variable domain, remainder taken from reference TRBV14 and TRBJ1-1, is EAGVTQFPSHSVIEKGQTVTLRCDPISGHDNLYWYRRVMGKEIKFLLHFVKESKQDESGMPNNRFLAERTGGTYSTLKVQPAELEDSGVYFCASSQDPVFMDATWTEAFFGQGTRLTVV.

This chain uses TRBV9 with TRBJ1-6; TRBD1 matches at 10 bases. This CDR3 region has 15 residues. Germline V gives CDR1 SGDLS, CDR2 YYNGEE. Germline trimming cut 3 bases from V and 11 bases from J; bases unmatched to any gene: 8. The CDR3, as DNA: TGTGCCAGCAGCGGGGGGGACAGGGGATCGCCACCCCTCCACTTT. This gives the protein CASSGGDRGSPPLHF.

In this sample, this clonotype turned up a few times. This chain connects TRBV7-2 to TRBJ1-6; D gene uncertain. This CDR3 has 15 amino acids. Looked up from germline, CDR1 is SGHTA and CDR2 is FQGNSA. With 1 base removed from V and 8 bases from J, the gap between germline ends came to 12 bases. CDR3 in amino acids: CASSLEQASYSPLHF. The CDR3 region has the DNA TGTGCCAGCAGCTTAGAGCAGGCGAGTTATTCACCCCTCCACTTT.

This chain uses TRBV20-1 with TRBJ1-2; TRBD1 aligns across 8 bases. The CDR3 length is 17 residues. J gave up 5 bases and V 6 bases, and 20 bases lay outside the gene matches. Germline loops: CDR1 DFQATT, CDR2 SNEGSKA (reference sequence). In DNA form, the CDR3 reads TGCAGTGCCAGCAGCCCCCGGGACAGGCCAGCTGTTTATGGCTACACCTTC. Its translation is CSASSPRDRPAVYGYTF.